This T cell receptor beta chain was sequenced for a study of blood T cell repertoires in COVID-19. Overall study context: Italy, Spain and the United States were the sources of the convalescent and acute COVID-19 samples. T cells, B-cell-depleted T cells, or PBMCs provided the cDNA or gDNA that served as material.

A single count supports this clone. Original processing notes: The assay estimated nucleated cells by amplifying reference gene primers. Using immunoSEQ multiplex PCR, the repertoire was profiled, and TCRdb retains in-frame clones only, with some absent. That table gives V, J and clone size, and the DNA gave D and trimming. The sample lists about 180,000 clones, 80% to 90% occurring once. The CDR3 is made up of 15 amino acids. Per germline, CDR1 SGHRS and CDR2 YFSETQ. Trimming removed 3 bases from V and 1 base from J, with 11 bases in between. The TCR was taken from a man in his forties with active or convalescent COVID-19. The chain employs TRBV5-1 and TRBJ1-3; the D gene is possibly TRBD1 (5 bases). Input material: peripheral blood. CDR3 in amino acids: CASSSRVGSGNTIYF. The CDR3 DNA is TGCGCCAGCAGCTCCAGGGTCGGGTCTGGAAACACCATATATTTT. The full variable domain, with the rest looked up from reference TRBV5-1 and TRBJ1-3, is KAGVTQTPRYLIKTRGQQVTLSCSPISGHRSVSWYQQTPGQGLQFLFEYFSETQRNKGNFPGRFSGRQFSNSRSEMNVSTLELGDSALYLCASSSRVGSGNTIYFGEGSWLTVV.